This is a list of T cell receptor beta chains from one sample in a study of T cells in Graves' hyperthyroidism and ophthalmopathy. From the multiplex PCR reads, TCRdb called clonotypes with MiXCR, one entry per CDR3 protein. The sample gives 300,000 to 350,000 distinct CDR3 sequences, approximately 16% of which show up once; roughly 31% is in the top ten. The sequenced sample consisted of blood. The receptors derive from a man in his thirties or forties with Graves' hyperthyroidism. Both conserved end residues are part of each CDR3.

>TRBV12-3/TRBV12-4|TRBJ2-7
CASSLRHRGTSVPYEQYF
>TRBV11-3|TRBJ1-1
CASSSGAWTEAFF
>TRBV4-1|TRBJ2-5
CASSQERAIQETQCF
>TRBV11-2|TRBJ1-1
CASSLVGGLNTEAFF
>TRBV7-9|TRBJ2-1
CASSSLQTTPEQFF
>TRBV9|TRBJ2-1
CASSVGMGSYNEQFF
>TRBV6-6|TRBJ2-5
CASSYSRTQYF
>TRBV5-1|TRBJ1-5
CASSLGELPNQPQHF
>TRBV7-2|TRBJ1-2
CASRLQGAAGYTF
>TRBV4-1|TRBJ2-6
CASSQANNANVLTF
>TRBV4-2|TRBJ2-1
CASSPRRSGGGNEQFF
>TRBV19|TRBJ2-7
CARPGLAGGEQYF
>TRBV5-1|TRBJ2-3
CASSTGLASSTDTQYF
>TRBV28|TRBJ2-7
CASRESSTYEQYF
>TRBV20-1|TRBJ2-3
CSARGVPGRWGDTQYF
>TRBV27|TRBJ1-3
CASTGPGNTIYF
>TRBV20-1|TRBJ2-1
CSASFTSGSGEQFF
>TRBV6-6|TRBJ1-2
CASSYSTTVGVSPYYGYTF
>TRBV2|TRBJ2-7
CASGGFPFLYEQYF
>TRBV20-1|TRBJ2-5
CSARTDQETQYF
>TRBV9|TRBJ1-3
CASSVVPVSSGNTIYF
>TRBV5-6|TRBJ2-5
CASSLVGSGETQYF
>TRBV5-1|TRBJ2-1
CASSPGEQFF
>TRBV28|TRBJ2-5
CASSPLGQSQETQYF
>TRBV5-1|TRBJ2-3
CASSLEGGPADTQYF
>TRBV15|TRBJ2-4
CATSRGTENIQYF
>TRBV24-1|TRBJ2-1
CATSDMGQGSYNEQFF
>TRBV2|TRBJ2-7
CASSGLARTSGEQYF
>TRBV6-1|TRBJ2-2
CASRRDGNTGELFF
>TRBV4-1|TRBJ2-3
CASTPLVGANTDTQYF
>TRBV29-1|TRBJ1-2
CSGMIGLYGYTF
>TRBV20-1|TRBJ2-7
CSASLPGLAGVPGEQYF
>TRBV5-6|TRBJ1-4
CASSLWQGEGKLFF
>TRBV28|TRBJ1-4
CASSPVPLGEKLFF
>TRBV12-3/TRBV12-4|TRBJ2-7
CASSSSGRAYREQYF
>TRBV13|TRBJ1-2
CASSPGPGGYGYTF
>TRBV20-1|TRBJ2-1
CSASWASSNNEQFF
>TRBV9|TRBJ2-3
CASSVGQGSTDTQYF
>TRBV30|TRBJ2-1
CAWSAVGSEQFF
>TRBV28|TRBJ2-7
CASSPPGTEAYEQYF
>TRBV28|TRBJ2-1
CASSGLAGSNEQFF
>TRBV27|TRBJ1-2
CATGFTGQGANGYTF